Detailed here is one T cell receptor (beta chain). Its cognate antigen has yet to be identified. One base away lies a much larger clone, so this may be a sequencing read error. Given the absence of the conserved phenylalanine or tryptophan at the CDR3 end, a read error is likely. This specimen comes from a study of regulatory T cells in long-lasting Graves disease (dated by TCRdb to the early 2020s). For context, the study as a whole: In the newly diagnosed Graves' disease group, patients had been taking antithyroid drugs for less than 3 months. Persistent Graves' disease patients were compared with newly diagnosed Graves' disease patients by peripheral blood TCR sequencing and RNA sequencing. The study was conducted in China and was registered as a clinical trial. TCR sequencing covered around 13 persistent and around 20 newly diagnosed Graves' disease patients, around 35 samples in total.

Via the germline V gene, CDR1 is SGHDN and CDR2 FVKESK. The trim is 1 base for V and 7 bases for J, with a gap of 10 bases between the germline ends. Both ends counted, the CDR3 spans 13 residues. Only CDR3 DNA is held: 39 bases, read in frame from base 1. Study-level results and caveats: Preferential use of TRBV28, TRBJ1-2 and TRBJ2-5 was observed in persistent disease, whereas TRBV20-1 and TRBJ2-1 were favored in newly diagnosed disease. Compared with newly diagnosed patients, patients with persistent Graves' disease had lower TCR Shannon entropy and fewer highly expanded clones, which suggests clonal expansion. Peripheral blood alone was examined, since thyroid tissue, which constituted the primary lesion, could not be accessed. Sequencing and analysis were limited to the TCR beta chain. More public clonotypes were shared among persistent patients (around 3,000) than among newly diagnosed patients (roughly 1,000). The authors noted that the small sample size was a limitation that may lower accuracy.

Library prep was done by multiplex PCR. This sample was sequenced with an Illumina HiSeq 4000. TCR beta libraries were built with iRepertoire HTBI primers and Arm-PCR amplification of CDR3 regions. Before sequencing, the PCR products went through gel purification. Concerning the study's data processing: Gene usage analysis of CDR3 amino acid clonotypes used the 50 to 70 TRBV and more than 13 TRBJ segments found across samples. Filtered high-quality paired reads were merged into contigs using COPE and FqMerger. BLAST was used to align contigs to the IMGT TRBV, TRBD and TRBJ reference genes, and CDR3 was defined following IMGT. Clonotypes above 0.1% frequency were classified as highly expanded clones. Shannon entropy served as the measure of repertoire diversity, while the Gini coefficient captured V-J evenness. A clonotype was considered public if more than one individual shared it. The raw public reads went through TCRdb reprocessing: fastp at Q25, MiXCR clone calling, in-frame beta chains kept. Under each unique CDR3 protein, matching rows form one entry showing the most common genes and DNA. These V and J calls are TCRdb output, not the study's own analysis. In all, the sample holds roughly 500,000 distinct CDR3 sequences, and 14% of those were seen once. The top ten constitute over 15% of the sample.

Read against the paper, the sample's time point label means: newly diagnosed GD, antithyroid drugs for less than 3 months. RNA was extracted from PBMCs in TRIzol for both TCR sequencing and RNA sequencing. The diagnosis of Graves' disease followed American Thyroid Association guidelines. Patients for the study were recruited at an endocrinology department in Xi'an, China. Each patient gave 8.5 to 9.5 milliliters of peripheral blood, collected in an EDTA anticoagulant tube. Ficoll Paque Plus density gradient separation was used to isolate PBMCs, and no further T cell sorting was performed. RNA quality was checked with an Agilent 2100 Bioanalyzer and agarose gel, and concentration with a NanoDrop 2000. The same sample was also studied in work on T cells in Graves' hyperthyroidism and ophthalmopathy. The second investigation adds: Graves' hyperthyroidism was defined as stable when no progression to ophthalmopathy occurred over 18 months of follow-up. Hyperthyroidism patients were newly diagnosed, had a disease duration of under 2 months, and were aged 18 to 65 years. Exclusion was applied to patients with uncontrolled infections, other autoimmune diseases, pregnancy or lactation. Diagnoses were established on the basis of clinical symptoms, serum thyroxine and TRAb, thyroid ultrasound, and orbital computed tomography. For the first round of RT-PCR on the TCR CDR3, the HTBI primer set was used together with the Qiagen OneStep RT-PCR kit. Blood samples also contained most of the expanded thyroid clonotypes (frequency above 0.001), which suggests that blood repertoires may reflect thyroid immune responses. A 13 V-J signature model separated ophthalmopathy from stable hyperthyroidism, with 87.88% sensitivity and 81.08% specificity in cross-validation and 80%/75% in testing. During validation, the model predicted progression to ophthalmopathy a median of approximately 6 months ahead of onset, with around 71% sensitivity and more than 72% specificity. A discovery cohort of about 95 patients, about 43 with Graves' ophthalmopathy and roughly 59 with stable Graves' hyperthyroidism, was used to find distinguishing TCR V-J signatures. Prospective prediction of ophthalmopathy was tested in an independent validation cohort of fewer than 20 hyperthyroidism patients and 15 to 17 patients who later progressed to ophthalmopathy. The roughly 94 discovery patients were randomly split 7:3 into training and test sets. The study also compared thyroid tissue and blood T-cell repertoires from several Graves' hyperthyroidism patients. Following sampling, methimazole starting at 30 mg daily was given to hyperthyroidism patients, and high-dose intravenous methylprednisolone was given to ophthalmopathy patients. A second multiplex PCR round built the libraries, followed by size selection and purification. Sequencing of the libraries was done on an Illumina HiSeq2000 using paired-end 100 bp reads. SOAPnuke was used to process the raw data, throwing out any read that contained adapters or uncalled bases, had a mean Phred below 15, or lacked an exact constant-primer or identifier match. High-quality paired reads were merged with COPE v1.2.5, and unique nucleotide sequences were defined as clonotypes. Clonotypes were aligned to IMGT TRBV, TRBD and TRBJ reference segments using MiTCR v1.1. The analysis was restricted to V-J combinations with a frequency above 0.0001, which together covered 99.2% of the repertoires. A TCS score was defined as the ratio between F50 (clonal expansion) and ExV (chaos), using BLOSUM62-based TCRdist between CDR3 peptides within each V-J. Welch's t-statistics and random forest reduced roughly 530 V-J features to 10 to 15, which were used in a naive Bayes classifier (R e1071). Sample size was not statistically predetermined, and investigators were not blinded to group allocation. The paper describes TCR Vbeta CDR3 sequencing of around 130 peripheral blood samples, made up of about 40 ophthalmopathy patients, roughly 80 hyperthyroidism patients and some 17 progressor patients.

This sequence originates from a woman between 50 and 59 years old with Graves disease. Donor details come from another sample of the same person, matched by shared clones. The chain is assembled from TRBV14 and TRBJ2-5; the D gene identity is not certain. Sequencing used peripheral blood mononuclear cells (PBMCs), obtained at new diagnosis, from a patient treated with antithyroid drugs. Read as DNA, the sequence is TGTGCCAGCAGCCAAGGATTGGTCGCGACCCAGTACATC. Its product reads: CASSQGLVATQYI.